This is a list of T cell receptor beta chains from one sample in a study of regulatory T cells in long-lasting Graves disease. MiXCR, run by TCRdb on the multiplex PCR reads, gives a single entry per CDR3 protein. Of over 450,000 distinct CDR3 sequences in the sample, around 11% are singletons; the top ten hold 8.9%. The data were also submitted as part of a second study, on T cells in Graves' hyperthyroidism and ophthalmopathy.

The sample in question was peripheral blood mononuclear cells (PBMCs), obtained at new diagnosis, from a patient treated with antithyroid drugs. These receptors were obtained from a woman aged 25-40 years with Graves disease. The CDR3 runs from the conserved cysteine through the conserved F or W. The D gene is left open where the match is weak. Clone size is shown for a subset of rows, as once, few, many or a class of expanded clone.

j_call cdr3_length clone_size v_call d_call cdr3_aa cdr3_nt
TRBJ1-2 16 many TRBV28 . CASSSPAPGTRHGYTF TGTGCCAGCAGTTCACCCGCCCCAGGGACGCGGCATGGCTACACCTTC
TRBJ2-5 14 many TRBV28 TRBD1 CASSLWDSQETQYF TGTGCCAGCAGCCTTTGGGACAGCCAAGAGACCCAGTACTTC
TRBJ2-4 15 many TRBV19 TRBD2 CASPWGGEAKNIQYF TGTGCCAGTCCATGGGGGGGGGAAGCCAAAAACATTCAGTACTTC
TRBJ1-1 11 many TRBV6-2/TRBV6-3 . CASSENTEAFF TGTGCCAGCTCAGAGAACACTGAAGCTTTCTTT
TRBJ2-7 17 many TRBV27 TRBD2 CASSLLFSGRAVGEQYF TGTGCCAGCAGCCTACTCTTTAGCGGGAGGGCCGTGGGCGAGCAGTACTTC
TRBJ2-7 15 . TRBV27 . CASSGPGTTIYEQYF TGTGCCAGCAGTGGCCCCGGGACCACAATCTACGAGCAGTACTTC
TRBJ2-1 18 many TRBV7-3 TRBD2 CASSLIGSLAGGRNEQFF TGTGCCAGCAGCTTAATCGGGTCCCTAGCGGGAGGGCGGAATGAGCAGTTCTTC
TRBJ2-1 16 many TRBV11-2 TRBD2 CASSLGLAGLDNEQFF TGTGCCAGCAGCTTGGGACTAGCGGGTCTCGACAATGAGCAGTTCTTC
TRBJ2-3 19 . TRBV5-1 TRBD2 CASSLEASGGPTSTDTQYF TGCGCCAGCAGCTTGGAAGCCTCGGGAGGCCCGACTAGCACAGATACGCAGTATTTT
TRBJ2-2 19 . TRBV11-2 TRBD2 CASSYLLAGGQLLFGELSF TGTGCCAGCAGCTATTTACTAGCGGGAGGGCAATTGTTATTCGGGGAGCTGTCTTTT
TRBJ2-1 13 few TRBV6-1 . CASSHRVLDEQFF TGTGCCAGCAGCCACAGGGTTCTCGATGAGCAGTTCTTC
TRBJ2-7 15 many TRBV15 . CATSRGVEGRYEQYF TGTGCCACCAGCAGAGGGGTAGAGGGGCGCTACGAGCAGTACTTC
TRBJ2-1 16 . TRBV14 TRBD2 CASSPWRASGYNEQFF TGTGCCAGCAGCCCTTGGAGGGCTAGCGGGTACAATGAGCAGTTCTTC
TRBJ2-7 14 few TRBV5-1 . CASSSDRMGYEQYF TGCGCCAGCAGCTCTGACCGTATGGGGTACGAGCAGTACTTC
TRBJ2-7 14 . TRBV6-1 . CASSDAGGAYEQYF TGTGCCAGCAGTGACGCTGGAGGCGCTTACGAGCAGTACTTC
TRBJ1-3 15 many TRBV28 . CASRGAGETGNTIYF TGTGCCAGCAGGGGGGCAGGGGAAACTGGAAACACCATATATTTT
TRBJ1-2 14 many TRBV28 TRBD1 CASSPPTGGYGYTF TGTGCCAGCAGTCCGCCGACAGGGGGATATGGCTACACCTTC
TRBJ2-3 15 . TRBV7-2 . CASSRGATSTDTQYF TGTGCCAGCAGCCGGGGGGCGACTAGCACAGATACGCAGTATTTT
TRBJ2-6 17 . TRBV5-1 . CASSFDYRGGSANVLTF TGCGCCAGCAGCTTCGACTACAGGGGAGGTTCGGCCAACGTCCTGACTTTC
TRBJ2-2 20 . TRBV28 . CASPTSTPGEDVRLSGELFF TGTGCCAGTCCAACCTCTACCCCGGGAGAGGATGTAAGGCTCTCAGGGGAGCTGTTTTTT
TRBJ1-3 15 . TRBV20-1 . CSASLGGNSGNTIYF TGCAGTGCTAGTCTGGGGGGGAACTCTGGAAACACCATATATTTT
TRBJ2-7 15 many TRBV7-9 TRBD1 CASSSETGGLGEQYF TGTGCCAGCAGCTCAGAAACAGGGGGCCTTGGCGAGCAGTACTTC
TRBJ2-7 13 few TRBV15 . CATSRDWGDEQYF TGTGCCACCAGCAGAGATTGGGGGGACGAGCAGTACTTC
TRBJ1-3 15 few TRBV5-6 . CASSLAGVSGNTIYF TGTGCCAGCAGCTTGGCAGGGGTTTCTGGAAACACCATATATTTT
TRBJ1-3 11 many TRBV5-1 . CASSPPHTIYF TGCGCCAGCAGCCCCCCCCACACCATATATTTT
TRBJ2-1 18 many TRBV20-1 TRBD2 CSARDFGMGGRPGIEQFF TGCAGTGCTAGAGATTTCGGAATGGGCGGGAGGCCCGGGATTGAGCAGTTCTTC
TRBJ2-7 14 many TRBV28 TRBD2 CASTTLAGVYEQYF TGTGCCAGCACTACCCTAGCGGGGGTTTACGAGCAGTACTTC
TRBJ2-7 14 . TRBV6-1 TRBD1 CASRSGTGTLEQYF TGTGCCAGCAGGTCCGGGACAGGGACTCTCGAGCAGTACTTC
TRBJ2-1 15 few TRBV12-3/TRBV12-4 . CASSFASSGYNEQFF TGTGCCAGCAGTTTTGCGTCGAGCGGCTACAATGAGCAGTTCTTC
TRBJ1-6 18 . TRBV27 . CASSLFTEGEFYNSPLHF TGTGCCAGCAGTTTATTTACTGAAGGAGAGTTTTATAATTCACCCCTCCACTTT
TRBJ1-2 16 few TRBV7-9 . CASSPKIGSAEGGYTF TGTGCCAGCAGCCCTAAAATCGGCAGTGCCGAGGGGGGCTACACCTTC
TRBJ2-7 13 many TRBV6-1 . CASSGGAVYEQYF TGTGCCAGCAGCGGCGGAGCGGTCTACGAGCAGTACTTC
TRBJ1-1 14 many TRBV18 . CASSPPSGFTEAFF TGTGCCAGCTCACCACCTAGCGGGTTCACTGAAGCTTTCTTT
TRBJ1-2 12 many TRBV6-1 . CASSLGQNGYTF TGTGCCAGCAGCCTCGGACAGAATGGCTACACCTTC
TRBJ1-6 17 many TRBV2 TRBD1 CASSEALGTVHNSPLHF TGTGCCAGCAGTGAAGCGCTTGGGACAGTCCATAATTCACCCCTCCACTTT
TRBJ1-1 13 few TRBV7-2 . CASSLEVNTVAFF TGTGCCAGCAGCTTAGAGGTGAACACTGTAGCTTTCTTT
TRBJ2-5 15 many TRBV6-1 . CASSPRDTSQETQYF TGTGCCAGCAGTCCCCGGGACACTTCTCAAGAGACCCAGTACTTC
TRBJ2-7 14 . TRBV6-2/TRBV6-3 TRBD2 CASSYGGRAGEQYF TGTGCCAGCAGTTACGGCGGGAGGGCCGGGGAGCAGTACTTC
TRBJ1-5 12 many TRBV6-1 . CASKAGGQPQHF TGTGCCAGCAAGGCGGGCGGTCAGCCCCAGCATTTT
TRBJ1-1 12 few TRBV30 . CASERPNTEAFF TGTGCCTCTGAACGACCGAACACTGAAGCTTTCTTT
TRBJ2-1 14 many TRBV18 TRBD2 CASSPTSGRSEQFF TGTGCCAGCTCCCCAACTAGCGGTCGGAGTGAGCAGTTCTTC
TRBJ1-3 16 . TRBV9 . CASSVAPTGSGNTIYF TGTGCCAGCAGCGTTGCCCCCACAGGTTCTGGAAACACCATATATTTT
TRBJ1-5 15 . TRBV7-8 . CASSSSRQTNQPQHF TGTGCCAGCAGCTCATCCAGACAGACCAATCAGCCCCAGCATTTT
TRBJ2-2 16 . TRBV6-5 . CASSYYPDGNTGELFF TGTGCCAGCAGTTACTATCCGGACGGTAACACCGGGGAGCTGTTTTTT
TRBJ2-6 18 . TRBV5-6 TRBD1 CASSSGQARLSGANVLTF TGTGCCAGCAGCTCGGGACAGGCCAGACTATCTGGGGCCAACGTCCTGACTTTC
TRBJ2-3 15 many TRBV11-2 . CASSFRASLPDTQYF TGTGCCAGCAGCTTTCGCGCCTCCCTCCCAGATACGCAGTATTTT
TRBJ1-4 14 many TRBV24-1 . CATSDSRQGEKLFF TGTGCCACCAGTGATAGCCGTCAGGGTGAAAAACTGTTTTTT
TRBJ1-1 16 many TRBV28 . CASTEGGWGINTEAFF TGTGCCAGCACCGAGGGGGGGTGGGGAATTAACACTGAAGCTTTCTTT
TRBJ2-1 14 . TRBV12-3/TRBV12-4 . CASTANSAQLPMLF TGTGCCAGCACGGCGAATAGCGCCCAGCTTCCGATGCTCTTC
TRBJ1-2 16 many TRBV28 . CASSSPRRRKNYGYTF TGTGCCAGCAGTTCCCCCCGAAGGCGGAAGAACTATGGCTACACCTTC
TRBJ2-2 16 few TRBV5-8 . CASSLRLHKHTGELFF TGTGCCAGCAGCTTGCGACTCCACAAACACACCGGGGAGCTGTTTTTT